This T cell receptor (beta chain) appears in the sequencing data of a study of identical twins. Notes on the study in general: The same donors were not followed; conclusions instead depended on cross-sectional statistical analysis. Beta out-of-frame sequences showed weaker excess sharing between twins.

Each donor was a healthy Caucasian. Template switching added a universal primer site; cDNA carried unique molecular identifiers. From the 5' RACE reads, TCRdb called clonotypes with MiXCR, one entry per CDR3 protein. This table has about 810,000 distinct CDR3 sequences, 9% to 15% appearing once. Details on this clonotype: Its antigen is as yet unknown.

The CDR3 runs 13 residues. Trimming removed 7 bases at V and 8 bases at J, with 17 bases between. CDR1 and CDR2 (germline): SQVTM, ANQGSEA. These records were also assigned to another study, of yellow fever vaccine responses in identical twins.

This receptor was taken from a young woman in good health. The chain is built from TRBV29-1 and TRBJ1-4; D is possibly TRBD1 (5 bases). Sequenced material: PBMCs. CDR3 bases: TGCAGCGCGCAGACAGTGTCTTACGAAAAACTGTTTTTT. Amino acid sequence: CSAQTVSYEKLFF.